This TCR beta chain was identified in a study of blood T cell repertoires in COVID-19. Study overall: The United States, Italy and Spain supplied acute and convalescent COVID-19 samples. PBMCs, B-cell-depleted T cells, or T cells provided the cDNA or gDNA that made up the material.

Per the study methods: Reference gene primer amplification yielded estimated nucleated cell counts. Generated by immunoSEQ multiplex PCR, the TCRdb table keeps only in-frame clones and is missing some. V, J and clone size are those of that table, while D and trimming were read from the DNA. The profile shows 140,000 or so clones, 65% to 90% of them singletons. Looked up from germline, CDR1 is SQVTM and CDR2 is ANQGSEA. V trimming: 7 bases; J trimming: 2 bases; junction bases outside the gene matches: 8. The CDR3 is made up of 14 amino acids. This clonotype originated in a man aged 45-65 years with acute or convalescent COVID-19. Material for sequencing was peripheral blood. This chain joins TRBV29-1 and TRBJ2-1, with TRBD1 identical over 7 bases. CDR3 amino acids: CSAWTGETYNEQFF. For the CDR3, the DNA is TGCAGCGCTTGGACAGGCGAAACCTACAATGAGCAGTTCTTC.